The sequence of this T cell receptor (beta chain) was determined in a study of T cell responses to AZD1222 COVID-19 vaccine. Study at large: Second doses were pooled across both intervals (about 4 or about 12 weeks). Study conclusions and caveats: Donor demographics were predominantly white British with a female majority; clonal diversity may be underestimated.

Sequencing used immunoSEQ multiplex PCR; TCRdb keeps in-frame clones, though not all of them. The data contain 100,000 or so clones, 87% of them singletons. In the case of this clone: Its target is unknown.

CDR1 is SGHAT, CDR2 FQDESV, per germline (reference sequence). With V trimmed by 5 bases and J by 7 bases, 13 bases remained unmatched. The CDR3 runs to 16 residues. The J gene is TRBJ2-7, the V gene TRBV11-1; TRBD2 aligns across 11 bases. The source of this sequence is an adult in good health. The sequencing here drew on peripheral blood, taken on day 0 of AZD1222 vaccination. The CDR3 nucleotides are TGTGCCAGCAGCCCTCGAATAGCGGGAGGGCCTGGGGAGCAGTACTTC. It encodes CASSPRIAGGPGEQYF.